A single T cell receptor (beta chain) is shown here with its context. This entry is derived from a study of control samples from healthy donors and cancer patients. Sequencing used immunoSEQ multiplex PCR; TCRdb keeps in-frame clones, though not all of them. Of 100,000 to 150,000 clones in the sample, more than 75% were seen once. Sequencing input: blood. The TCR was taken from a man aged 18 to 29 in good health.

Here the CDR3 DNA reads TGTGCCAGCCGACCTGACAGGACGCTTTTGCCCCAGCATTTT. Its translation is CASRPDRTLLPQHF. The chain has TRBV19 and TRBJ1-5; TRBD1 is a possible D gene (6 bases). The V gene's germline CDR1 is LNHDA and CDR2 SQIVND (reference sequence). V lost 9 bases, J lost 9 bases, and 21 bases lay in between. This CDR3 is built from 14 residues.